This T cell receptor (beta chain) was obtained from a study of cytomegalovirus exposure and HLA in healthy donors. About the study: A later analysis reported the 120 or so validation repertoires used the same platform as the 550 to 800 first-cohort repertoires.

Clones were read by immunoSEQ multiplex PCR, and TCRdb kept only the in-frame ones, dropping some. The repertoire holds 95,000 to 150,000 clones, about 90% seen once, with approximately 2.1% in the top ten. Whole-study results and caveats: As was reported, the classifier diagnosed cytomegalovirus status with high specificity and sensitivity. Under in vitro conditions, three CMV-associated chains were confirmed as specific for CMV antigens. Cytomegalovirus association was listed for 170 or so TCR beta chains.

As to this clone: Its antigen is as yet unknown.

The length of the CDR3 is 17 residues. Germline CDR1 reads SGHAT; CDR2 reads FQNNGV. Trimming took 7 bases from V and 5 from J; bases not matched to a gene: 11. Material: PBMCs. The rearrangement uses TRBV11-2 and TRBJ2-1; 13 bases align to TRBD2. This TCR derives from a woman aged 18-30 years in good health and CMV-seronegative. The CDR3 DNA is TGTGCCAGCAACCCCCCCCCGACTAGCGGGAGGAACAATGAGCAGTTCTTC. It codes for CASNPPPTSGRNNEQFF. The whole variable domain, remainder taken from reference TRBV11-2 and TRBJ2-1, is EAGVAQSPRYKIIEKRQSVAFWCNPISGHATLYWYQQILGQGPKLLIQFQNNGVVDDSQLPKDRFSAERLKGVDSTLKIQPAKLEDSAVYLCASNPPPTSGRNNEQFFGPGTRLTVL.